Below, one TCR beta chain is given with its context. Its target is not known. The repertoire was sequenced with immunoSEQ multiplex PCR; TCRdb's copy has only in-frame clones and lacks some. The sample has 10,000 to 15,000 clones; approximately 96% are singletons. The germline CDR1 and CDR2 sequences are SGHNT and YYREEE (reference sequence). The CDR3 length is 16 residues. The J segment lost 5 bases and the V segment lost 1 base, leaving 6 bases of the junction unmatched. This specimen belongs to a study of neoadjuvant nivolumab and ipilimumab in lung cancer. Findings of the study overall: TCR clonality did not significantly correlate with pathologic tumor regression. Resected-tumor TCR richness correlated positively with pretherapy blood richness. TCR receptors were sequenced in few samples. TCR richness and clonality were higher in tumors than adjacent uninvolved lung.

This receptor was obtained from an adult with non-small cell lung cancer. This sequence joins TRBV5-4 and TRBJ2-3; 11 bases match TRBD2. Sequences were derived from peripheral blood, sampled after neoadjuvant nivolumab, alone or with ipilimumab, at or shortly before surgery. CDR3 loop: CASSLFLAGGVDTQYF. The CDR3 DNA sequence: TGTGCCAGCAGCTTGTTCCTAGCGGGAGGTGTAGATACGCAGTATTTT.